This entry features one TCR beta chain sequence. Its specificity is not known. This sample also contains other DNA sequences that code for the same CDR3. In germline, CDR1 is SGHAT, CDR2 FQNNGV. The ends lost 5 bases at V and 4 bases at J; junction bases unmatched: 9. The CDR3 consists of 16 residues. All patients experienced relapse after autologous stem cell transplantation, and brentuximab vedotin exposure was variable. The data were taken from a study of PD-1 blockade in classical Hodgkin lymphoma. About the research overall: Treatment was intravenous nivolumab, 3 mg/kg every 2 weeks, until progression.

Points from the study as a whole: Reported baseline diversity: healthy donors highest, relapsed/refractory patients lowest. By cycle point C4D1, TCR diversity had risen significantly in CD4+ cells (but not CD8+ cells).

TCRdb's copy holds only in-frame clones and misses some; the assay was immunoSEQ multiplex PCR. The repertoire holds about 19,000 clones, approximately 84% seen once, with about 6.3% in the top ten. The sequence came from a human donor with classical Hodgkin lymphoma. The sample consisted of peripheral blood mononuclear cells (PBMCs), taken at baseline. The chain is built from TRBV11-2 and TRBJ2-7; 12 bases match TRBD2. The CDR3 sequence is CASSPRTSGARYEQYF. The CDR3 DNA reads TGTGCCAGCAGCCCCCGGACTAGCGGGGCGAGGTACGAGCAGTACTTC.